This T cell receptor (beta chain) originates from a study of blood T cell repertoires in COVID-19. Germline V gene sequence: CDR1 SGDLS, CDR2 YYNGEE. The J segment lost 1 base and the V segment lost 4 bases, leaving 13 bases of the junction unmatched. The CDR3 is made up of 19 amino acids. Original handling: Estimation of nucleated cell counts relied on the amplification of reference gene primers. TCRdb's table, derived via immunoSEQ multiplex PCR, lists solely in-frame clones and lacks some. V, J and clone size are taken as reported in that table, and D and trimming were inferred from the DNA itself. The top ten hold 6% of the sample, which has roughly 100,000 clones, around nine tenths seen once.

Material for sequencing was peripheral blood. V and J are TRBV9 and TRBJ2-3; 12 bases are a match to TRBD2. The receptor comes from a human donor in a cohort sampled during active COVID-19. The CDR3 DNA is TGTGCCAGCAGCCCCCGAGGTCTAGCGGGGGGGTCAGGCACAGATACGCAGTATTTT. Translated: CASSPRGLAGGSGTDTQYF.